This entry concerns a single T cell receptor (beta chain). This specimen comes from a study of blood T cell repertoires in COVID-19. In the study overall: The study drew acute and convalescent COVID-19 samples from the United States, Italy and Spain.

Sequencing used immunoSEQ multiplex PCR; TCRdb keeps in-frame clones, though not all of them. There are some 150,000 clones in the sample; around four fifths occur only once, and about 38% lies in the top ten. Input material: peripheral blood. The receptor's source is a human donor in a cohort sampled during active COVID-19.

Here the CDR3 DNA reads TGTGCCACCAGTGATTTGGTGGGGGGAGACAATGAGCAGTTCTTC. Translation: CATSDLVGGDNEQFF. The V and J genes are TRBV24-1 and TRBJ2-1; D may be TRBD2 (6 bases). In germline, CDR1 is KGHDR, CDR2 SFDVKD. Trimming took off 0 bases at V and 5 bases at J, with 10 bases between the two ends. The CDR3 has 15 amino acids.